Reported below is one T cell receptor beta chain. Its antigen is still unknown. The data are from a study of monozygotic twins with cystic fibrosis. Study-level background: Libraries were built from approximately 3 micrograms of fragmented DNA using about 16 PCR cycles. Whole-study results and caveats: Unrelated CF individuals shared fewer identical clonotypes than monozygotic CF twins. Shared CDR3 numbers were not associated with age, concordance or severity.

The V gene's germline CDR1 is SQVTM and CDR2 ANQGSEA. Trimming took off 3 bases at V and 2 bases at J, with 13 bases between the two ends. The CDR3 runs 14 residues. The protocol was immunoSEQ multiplex PCR, while the TCRdb copy is restricted to in-frame clones and leaves out a portion. This sample has 20,000 to 30,000 clones, with 90% found just once. Sequenced material: blood. This clonotype originated in a girl aged 2-10 years with cystic fibrosis. This chain connects TRBV29-1 to TRBJ1-2; D call uncertain. The CDR3 nucleotides are TGCAGCGTTGACTCCCGACGGGGAAACTATGGCTACACCTTC. Translating it yields CSVDSRRGNYGYTF.